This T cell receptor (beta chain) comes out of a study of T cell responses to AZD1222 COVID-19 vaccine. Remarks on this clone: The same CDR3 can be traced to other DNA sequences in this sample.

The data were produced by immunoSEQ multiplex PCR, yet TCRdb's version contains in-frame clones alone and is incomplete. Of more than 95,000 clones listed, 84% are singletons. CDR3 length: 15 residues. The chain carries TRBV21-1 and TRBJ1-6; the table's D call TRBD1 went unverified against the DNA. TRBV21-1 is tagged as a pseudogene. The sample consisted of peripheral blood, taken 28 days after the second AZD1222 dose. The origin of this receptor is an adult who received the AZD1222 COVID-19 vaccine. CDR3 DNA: TGTGCCACCACCCCCCCAGGACAGGGGGGCTCACCCCTCCACTTT. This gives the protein CATTPPGQGGSPLHF.